The rows below give T cell receptor beta chains drawn from one sample of a study of cytomegalovirus exposure and HLA in healthy donors. The repertoire was sequenced with immunoSEQ multiplex PCR; TCRdb's copy has only in-frame clones and lacks some. The profile shows tens of thousands of clones, more than 65% of them singletons. The specimen sequenced was PBMCs. Receptors originate from a man between 25 and 39 years old in good health and CMV-seronegative. Both conserved end residues are part of each CDR3. The D gene is left open where the match is weak. The size field is filled for only some rows; it gives once, few, many or a size class.

v_gene	len	abundance	j_gene	d_gene	CDR3aa	CDR3nt
TRBV18	18	.	TRBJ1-5	.	CASSPSQGSYISNQPQHF	TGTGCCAGCTCACCATCGCAGGGAAGCTACATCAGCAATCAGCCCCAGCATTTT
TRBV5-4	14	.	TRBJ2-5	TRBD1	CASSTYRGRETQYF	TGTGCCAGCAGCACCTACAGGGGGCGAGAGACCCAGTACTTC
TRBV6-6	14	.	TRBJ1-5	.	CASSYSGGVQPQHF	TGTGCCAGCAGTTACTCGGGGGGTGTTCAGCCCCAGCATTTT
TRBV6-5	16	few	TRBJ1-1	.	CASSHFAGTSNTEAFF	TGTGCCAGCAGTCACTTCGCCGGGACATCGAACACTGAAGCTTTCTTT
TRBV30	13	.	TRBJ1-2	.	CAWSVVGDYGYTF	TGTGCCTGGAGTGTAGTAGGGGACTATGGCTACACCTTC
TRBV7-9	15	few	TRBJ2-1	TRBD1	CASSSPGQTYNEQFF	TGTGCCAGCAGCTCACCGGGACAGACCTACAATGAGCAGTTCTTC
TRBV19	15	.	TRBJ2-2	TRBD1	CASRWGQQNTGELFF	TGTGCCAGTAGATGGGGACAGCAGAACACCGGGGAGCTGTTTTTT
TRBV2	15	.	TRBJ1-2	.	CASSERVGDRQPYTF	TGTGCCAGCAGTGAAAGGGTAGGGGATCGACAGCCCTACACCTTC
TRBV14	15	few	TRBJ2-5	TRBD1	CASSQAGQGAETQYF	TGTGCCAGCAGCCAAGCCGGACAGGGGGCGGAGACCCAGTACTTC
TRBV7-9	16	.	TRBJ1-2	TRBD1	CASSLAGTGDNYGYTF	TGTGCCAGCAGCTTAGCGGGTACAGGGGATAACTATGGCTACACCTTC
TRBV6-5	13	few	TRBJ1-2	.	CASRTDGFYGYTF	TGTGCCAGTCGGACAGACGGATTCTATGGCTACACCTTC
TRBV6-5	14	.	TRBJ2-7	.	CASRGTNPPYEQYF	TGTGCCAGTCGAGGGACAAATCCCCCCTACGAGCAGTACTTC
TRBV30	13	.	TRBJ2-6	.	CAWTNSGANVLTF	TGTGCCTGGACCAACTCTGGGGCCAACGTCCTGACTTTC
TRBV5-1	16	once	TRBJ2-3	.	CASTLKEFLSTDTQYF	TGCGCCAGCACCCTCAAGGAGTTCCTAAGCACAGATACGCAGTATTTT
TRBV4-1	15	once	TRBJ2-7	TRBD2	CASSQGLAGVGEQYF	TGCGCCAGCAGCCAAGGACTAGCGGGGGTTGGCGAGCAGTACTTC
TRBV14	22	.	TRBJ1-4	.	CASSQDPTWGDRKTYSTQGVFF	TGTGCCAGCAGCCAAGATCCGACCTGGGGTGACCGTAAGACCTACTCGACGCAGGGTGTGTTTTTT
TRBV5-4	17	.	TRBJ1-1	TRBD1	CASSLGTGTGLRTEAFF	TGTGCCAGCAGCCTGGGGACCGGGACAGGGTTGCGCACTGAAGCTTTCTTT
TRBV27	14	few	TRBJ1-5	.	CASSLDRSNQPQHF	TGTGCCAGCAGTTTGGACAGAAGCAATCAGCCCCAGCATTTT
TRBV6-1	16	.	TRBJ1-5	.	CASSDNGRGRNQPQHF	TGTGCCAGCAGTGATAACGGGAGAGGACGCAATCAGCCCCAGCATTTT
TRBV5-4	15	.	TRBJ1-4	.	CASSLGGRRGEKLFF	TGTGCCAGCAGCTTGGGTGGGAGACGGGGTGAAAAACTGTTTTTT
TRBV7-9	16	.	TRBJ2-7	TRBD1	CASSSASTGVEYEQYF	TGTGCCAGCAGCTCGGCCTCGACAGGGGTGGAATACGAGCAGTACTTC
TRBV5-1	14	.	TRBJ2-3	TRBD2	CASRVAGSTDTQYF	TGCGCCAGCAGGGTAGCGGGGAGCACAGATACGCAGTATTTT
TRBV2	14	once	TRBJ1-5	.	CASRLEGLGQPQHF	TGTGCCAGCCGCTTGGAGGGGTTGGGGCAGCCCCAGCATTTT
TRBV6-4	15	.	TRBJ2-1	.	CASSDSAGEYNEQFF	TGTGCCAGCAGTGACTCGGCAGGGGAGTACAATGAGCAGTTCTTC
TRBV28	12	few	TRBJ2-7	.	CASSLQGYEQYF	TGTGCCAGCAGTTTACAGGGGTACGAGCAGTACTTC
TRBV7-9	12	.	TRBJ1-1	.	CASSLSTGTAFF	TGTGCCAGCAGCTTATCGACAGGCACAGCTTTCTTT
TRBV5-1	15	.	TRBJ2-1	.	CASSLGHQTYNEQFF	TGCGCCAGCAGCTTGGGGCACCAGACCTACAATGAGCAGTTCTTC
TRBV2	19	.	TRBJ2-1	.	CASSDSKTGGTRGYNEQFF	TGTGCCAGCAGTGACTCCAAGACAGGAGGAACTCGAGGCTACAATGAGCAGTTCTTC
TRBV5-4	15	.	TRBJ2-7	TRBD1	CASSLDRGLGYEQYF	TGTGCCAGCAGCTTAGACAGGGGGCTCGGGTACGAGCAGTACTTC
TRBV12-5	13	.	TRBJ1-2	TRBD1	CASGDRDLYGYTF	TGTGCTAGTGGTGACAGGGACCTCTATGGCTACACCTTC
TRBV7-8	13	.	TRBJ1-3	.	CASSLHSGNTIYF	TGTGCCAGCAGCTTACACTCTGGAAACACCATATATTTT